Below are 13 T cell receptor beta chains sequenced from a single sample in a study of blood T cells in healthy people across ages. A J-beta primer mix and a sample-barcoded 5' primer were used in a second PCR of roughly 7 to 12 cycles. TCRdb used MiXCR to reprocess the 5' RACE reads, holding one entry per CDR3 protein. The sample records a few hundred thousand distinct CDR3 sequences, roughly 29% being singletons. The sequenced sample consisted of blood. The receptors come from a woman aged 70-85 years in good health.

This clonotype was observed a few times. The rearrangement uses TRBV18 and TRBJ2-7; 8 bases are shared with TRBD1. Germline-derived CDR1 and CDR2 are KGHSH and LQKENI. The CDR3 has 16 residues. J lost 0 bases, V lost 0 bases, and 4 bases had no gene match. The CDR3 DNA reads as TGTGCCAGCTCACCACCTCGGACAGGGAGCTCCTACGAGCAGTACTTC. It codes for CASSPPRTGSSYEQYF.

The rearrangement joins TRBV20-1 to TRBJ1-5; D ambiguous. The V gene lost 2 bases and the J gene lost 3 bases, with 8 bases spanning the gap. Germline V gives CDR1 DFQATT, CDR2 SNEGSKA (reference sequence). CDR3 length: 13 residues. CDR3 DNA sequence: TGCAGTGCTAGAATGGGATTCAATCAGCCCCAGCATTTT. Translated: CSARMGFNQPQHF.

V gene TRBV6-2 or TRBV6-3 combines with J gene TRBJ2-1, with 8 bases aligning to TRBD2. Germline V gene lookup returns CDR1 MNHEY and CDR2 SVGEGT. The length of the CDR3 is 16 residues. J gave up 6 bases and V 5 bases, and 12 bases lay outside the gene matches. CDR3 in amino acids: CASSRSLAGGINEQFF. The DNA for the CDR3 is TGTGCCAGCAGTCGCTCGCTGGCGGGAGGAATCAATGAGCAGTTCTTC.

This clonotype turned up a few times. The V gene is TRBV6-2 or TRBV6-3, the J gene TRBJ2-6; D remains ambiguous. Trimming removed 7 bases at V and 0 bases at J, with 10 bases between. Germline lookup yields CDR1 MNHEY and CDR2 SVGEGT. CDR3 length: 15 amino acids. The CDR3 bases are TGTGCCAGCAACAACCGACGCTCTGGGGCCAACGTCCTGACTTTC. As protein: CASNNRRSGANVLTF.

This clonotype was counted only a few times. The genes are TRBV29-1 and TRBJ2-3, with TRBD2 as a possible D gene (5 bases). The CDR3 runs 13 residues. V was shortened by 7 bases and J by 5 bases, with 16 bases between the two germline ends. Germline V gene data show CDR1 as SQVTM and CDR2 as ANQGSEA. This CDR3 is CSGSETLGDTQYF. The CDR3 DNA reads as TGCAGCGGTAGCGAGACCTTAGGAGATACGCAGTATTTT.

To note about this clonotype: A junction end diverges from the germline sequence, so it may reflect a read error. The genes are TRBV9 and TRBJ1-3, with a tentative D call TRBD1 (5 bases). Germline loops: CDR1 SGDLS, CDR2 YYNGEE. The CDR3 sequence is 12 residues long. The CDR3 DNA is TGTGCCGGCAGCAACAGGGGAAACACCATATATTTT. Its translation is CAGSNRGNTIYF.

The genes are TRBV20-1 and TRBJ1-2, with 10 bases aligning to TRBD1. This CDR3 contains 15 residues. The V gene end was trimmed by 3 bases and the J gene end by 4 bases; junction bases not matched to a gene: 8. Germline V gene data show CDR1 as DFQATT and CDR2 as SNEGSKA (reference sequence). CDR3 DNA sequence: TGCAGTGCTAGGGCCGGGACAGGGGCGATCTATGGCTACACCTTC. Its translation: CSARAGTGAIYGYTF.

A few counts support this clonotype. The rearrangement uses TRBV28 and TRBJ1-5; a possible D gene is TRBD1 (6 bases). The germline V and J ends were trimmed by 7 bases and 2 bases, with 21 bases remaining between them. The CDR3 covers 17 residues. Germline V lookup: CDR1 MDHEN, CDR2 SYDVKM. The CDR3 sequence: CASTSGRDILGNQPQHF. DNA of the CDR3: TGTGCCAGCACCAGCGGGCGGGACATCCTAGGCAATCAGCCCCAGCATTTT.

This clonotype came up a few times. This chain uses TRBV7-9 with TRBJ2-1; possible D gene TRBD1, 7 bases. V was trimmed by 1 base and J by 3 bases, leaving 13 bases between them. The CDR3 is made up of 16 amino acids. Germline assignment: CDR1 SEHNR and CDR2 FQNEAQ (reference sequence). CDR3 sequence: CASSLGRDRFYNEQFF. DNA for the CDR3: TGTGCCAGCAGCTTAGGGAGGGACAGATTCTACAATGAGCAGTTCTTC.

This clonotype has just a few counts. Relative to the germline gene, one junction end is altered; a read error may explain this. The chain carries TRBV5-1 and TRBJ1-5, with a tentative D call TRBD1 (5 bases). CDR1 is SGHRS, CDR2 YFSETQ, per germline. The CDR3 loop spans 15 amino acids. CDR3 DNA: TGCGCCAGCGGCTTGGAGGGGCCTGGCAATCAGCCCCAGCATTTT. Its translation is CASGLEGPGNQPQHF.

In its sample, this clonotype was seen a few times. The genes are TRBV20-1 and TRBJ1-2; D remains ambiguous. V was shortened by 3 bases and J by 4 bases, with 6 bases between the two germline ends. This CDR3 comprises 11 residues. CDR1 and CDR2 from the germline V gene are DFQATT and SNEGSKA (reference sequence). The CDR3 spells CSARASYGYTF. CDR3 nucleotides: TGCAGTGCTAGGGCTTCCTATGGCTACACCTTC.

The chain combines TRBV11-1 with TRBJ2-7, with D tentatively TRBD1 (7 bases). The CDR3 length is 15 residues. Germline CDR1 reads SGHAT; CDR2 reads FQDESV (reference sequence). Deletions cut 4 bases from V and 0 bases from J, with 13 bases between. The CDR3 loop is CASSSRQGGSYEQYF. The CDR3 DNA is TGTGCCAGCAGCTCACGGCAGGGGGGCTCCTACGAGCAGTACTTC.

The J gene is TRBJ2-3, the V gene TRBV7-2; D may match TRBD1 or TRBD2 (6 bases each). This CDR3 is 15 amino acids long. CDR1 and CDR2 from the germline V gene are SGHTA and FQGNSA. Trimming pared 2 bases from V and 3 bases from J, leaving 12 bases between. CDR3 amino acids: CASSLSGQGTDTQYF. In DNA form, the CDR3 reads TGTGCCAGCAGCTTAAGCGGGCAGGGGACAGATACGCAGTATTTT.